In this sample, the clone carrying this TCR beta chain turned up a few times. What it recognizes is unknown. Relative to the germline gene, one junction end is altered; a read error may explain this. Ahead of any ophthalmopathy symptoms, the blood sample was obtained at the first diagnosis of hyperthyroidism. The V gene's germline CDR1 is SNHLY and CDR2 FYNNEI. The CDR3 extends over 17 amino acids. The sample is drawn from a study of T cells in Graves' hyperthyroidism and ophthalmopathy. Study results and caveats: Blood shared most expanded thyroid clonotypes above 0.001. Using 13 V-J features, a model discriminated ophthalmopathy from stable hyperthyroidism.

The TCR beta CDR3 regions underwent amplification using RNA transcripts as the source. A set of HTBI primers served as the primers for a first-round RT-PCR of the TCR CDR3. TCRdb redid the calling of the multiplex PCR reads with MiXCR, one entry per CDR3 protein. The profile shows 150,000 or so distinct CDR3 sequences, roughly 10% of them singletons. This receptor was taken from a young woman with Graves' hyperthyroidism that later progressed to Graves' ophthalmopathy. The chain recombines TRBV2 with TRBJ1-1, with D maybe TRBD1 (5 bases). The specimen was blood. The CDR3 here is CANSEARLGGWDTEAFF. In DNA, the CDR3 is TGTGCCAACAGTGAAGCGCGACTCGGGGGTTGGGACACTGAAGCTTTCTTT.